This T cell receptor beta chain emerged from a study of Graves' ophthalmopathy and Graves' hyperthyroidism. General study findings and limits: Forecasting of ophthalmopathy progression by the model achieved less than 71% sensitivity and less than 80% specificity.

This CDR3 comprises 14 residues. Trimming at V came to 5 bases and at J to 3 bases, leaving 4 bases not matched to a gene. Germline CDR1 and CDR2: MNHEY and SMNVEV (reference sequence). RNA transcripts provided the template for amplifying TCR beta CDR3 regions. HTBI primers were used in a first-round RT-PCR, which preceded a second-round multiplex PCR. Each CDR3 protein is one row after TCRdb ran MiXCR on the multiplex PCR reads. The sample includes a few hundred thousand distinct CDR3 sequences, about a sixth of them seen just once. About this clonotype itself: Its antigen is not known.

The hyperthyroidism patients had a new diagnosis of under 2 months' duration and were aged 18 to 65. The study excluded patients with other autoimmune diseases, uncontrolled infections, pregnancy or lactation. This TCR came from an adult woman with stable Graves' hyperthyroidism. V usage is TRBV27 and J usage is TRBJ2-3; 8 nucleotides agree with TRBD1. Sequencing used peripheral blood. CDR3 DNA: TGTGCCAGCAGTAAAGGACAGGGAACAGATACGCAGTATTTT. Its protein product is CASSKGQGTDTQYF.